The next 29 T cell receptor beta chains were all read from a single sample in a study of blood T cell repertoires in COVID-19. This table comes from immunoSEQ multiplex PCR, and its TCRdb copy is limited to in-frame clones, with some not included. The sample records under 250,000 clones, 70% to 90% being singletons. Sequenced material: peripheral blood. These receptors all come from a man between 40 and 49 years old with acute or convalescent COVID-19.

The rearrangement joins TRBV7-2 to TRBJ2-5; D might be TRBD2 (5 bases). V was shortened by 3 bases and J by 4 bases, with 9 bases between the two germline ends. The CDR3 loop spans 13 amino acids. CDR1 and CDR2 from the germline V gene are SGHTA and FQGNSA. The CDR3 sequence: CASSFRGGETQYF. The DNA of the CDR3 is TGTGCCAGCAGCTTCAGAGGAGGAGAGACCCAGTACTTC.

This clone was seen a few times. The genes are TRBV11-3 and TRBJ2-7, with 8 bases fitting TRBD1. The CDR3 runs to 13 residues. Germline CDR1 reads SGHNT; CDR2 reads YENEEA. The J segment lost 5 bases and the V segment lost 3 bases, leaving 3 bases of the junction unmatched. DNA for the CDR3: TGTGCCAGCAGCTTCCAGGGGGCTCACGAGCAGTACTTC. It encodes CASSFQGAHEQYF. The full variable domain, its missing parts supplied by reference TRBV11-3 and TRBJ2-7, is EAGVVQSPRYKIIEKKQPVAFWCNPISGHNTLYWYLQNLGQGPELLIRYENEEAVDDSQLPKDRFSAERLKGVDSTLKIQPAELGDSAVYLCASSFQGAHEQYFGPGTRLTVT.

This chain links TRBV5-4 with TRBJ2-7; D not certain. Germline CDR1 reads SGHNT; CDR2 reads YYREEE (reference sequence). Trimming cost V 4 bases and J 0 bases, with 14 bases left between them. The CDR3 is 15 residues long. This chain's CDR3 is CASSQGSVYSYEQYF. The CDR3 DNA reads TGTGCCAGCAGCCAAGGAAGCGTCTACTCCTACGAGCAGTACTTC.

The rearrangement uses TRBV7-2 and TRBJ2-6; the D is unclear. The CDR3 has 16 amino acids. Trimming removed 4 bases at V and 4 bases at J, with 14 bases between. Germline V gives CDR1 SGHTA, CDR2 FQGNSA. The CDR3 coding sequence is TGTGCCAGCAGCTCCGGGTCCGATGCCGGGGCCAACGTCCTGACTTTC. This translates into CASSSGSDAGANVLTF.

The sample holds a few counts of this clone. The rearrangement uses TRBV28 and TRBJ2-5; 7 bases line up with TRBD2. Germline assignment: CDR1 MDHEN and CDR2 SYDVKM. This CDR3 region has 14 residues. V lost 5 bases to trimming and J lost 5 bases; unmatched junction nucleotides: 8. CDR3 residues: CASSQPVGGETQYF. CDR3 DNA sequence: TGTGCCAGCAGTCAGCCTGTGGGGGGGGAGACCCAGTACTTC.

J is TRBJ1-4 and V is TRBV3-1 (or the pseudogene TRBV3-2); no reliable D call. The V end lost 0 bases, the J end lost 12 bases, and 14 bases lay between the germline ends. This CDR3 comprises 14 residues. Germline CDR1 LGHDT, CDR2 YNNKEL (reference sequence). CDR3 residues: CASSQDSGGWELFF. The CDR3 DNA reads TGTGCCAGCAGCCAAGATTCAGGAGGGTGGGAACTGTTTTTT.

This chain joins TRBV7-2 and TRBJ1-4, with 10 nucleotides matching TRBD1. The trim removed 6 bases at V and 6 bases at J, leaving 4 bases unmatched. This CDR3 spans 14 amino acids. Looked up from germline, CDR1 is SGHTA and CDR2 is FQGNSA. This CDR3 reads CASRRQGADEKLFF. For the CDR3, the DNA is TGTGCCAGCAGACGACAGGGGGCCGATGAAAAACTGTTTTTT.

V usage is TRBV18 and J usage is TRBJ1-2; the D gene is possibly TRBD1 (5 bases). Germline loops: CDR1 KGHSH, CDR2 LQKENI. This CDR3 has 17 residues. V lost 2 bases to trimming and J lost 0 bases, with 16 bases between them. The CDR3 here is CASSPVTEAIANYGYTF. CDR3 nucleotide sequence: TGTGCCAGCTCACCAGTGACAGAGGCTATAGCTAACTATGGCTACACCTTC. Full variable domain (rest looked up from reference TRBV18 and TRBJ1-2): NAGVMQNPRHLVRRRGQEARLRCSPMKGHSHVYWYRQLPEEGLKFMVYLQKENIIDESGMPKERFSAEFPKEGPSILRIQQVVRGDSAAYFCASSPVTEAIANYGYTFGSGTRLTVV.

This sequence joins TRBV7-2 and TRBJ1-5; 9 bases agree with TRBD1. Germline values: CDR1 SGHTA, CDR2 FQGNSA. J was trimmed by 5 bases and V by 5 bases; bases with no gene match: 4. The CDR3 has 14 residues. CDR3 sequence (DNA): TGTGCCAGCAGCCTCGGGGACAGGGATCAGCCCCAGCATTTT. This codes for CASSLGDRDQPQHF.

The chain combines TRBV7-6 with TRBJ2-7; 8 bases map to TRBD1. Germline assignment: CDR1 SGHVS and CDR2 FNYEAQ. CDR3 length: 15 residues. The ends lost 4 bases at V and 1 base at J; junction bases unmatched: 6. As DNA, the CDR3 is TGTGCCAGCAGCTCCTCCGGGACAGGTTCCTACGAGCAGTACTTC. Translating it yields CASSSSGTGSYEQYF.

The V call is TRBV18, the J call TRBJ2-5, with D possibly matching TRBD1 (5 bases). With 1 base removed from V and 4 bases from J, the gap between germline ends came to 10 bases. CDR3 length: 14 amino acids. Per germline, CDR1 KGHSH and CDR2 LQKENI. The CDR3 reads CASSPQGQRETQYF. CDR3 nucleotide sequence: TGTGCCAGCTCACCACAGGGGCAGCGAGAGACCCAGTACTTC.

This clone showed up just a few times. This CDR3 is CASSQDLTGSELFF. For the CDR3, the DNA is TGTGCCAGCAGCCAAGACCTTACAGGGTCCGAACTGTTTTTT. The chain carries TRBV3-1 (or the pseudogene TRBV3-2) and TRBJ1-4, with D maybe TRBD1 (6 bases). CDR3 length: 14 residues. Trimming took 0 bases from V and 12 from J, leaving 14 bases between them. Germline-derived CDR1 and CDR2 are LGHDT and YNNKEL (reference sequence).

The rearrangement joins TRBV2 to TRBJ2-1; TRBD2 agrees at 7 bases. Trimming removed 0 bases from V and 7 bases from J; junction bases left unmatched: 9. The germline gives CDR1 SNHLY, CDR2 FYNNEI. The CDR3 length is 16 residues. In DNA, the CDR3 is TGTGCCAGCAGTGAAGCGCGGGACGGGGGGTTGAATGAGCAGTTCTTC. This encodes CASSEARDGGLNEQFF.

The rearrangement joins TRBV7-9 to TRBJ2-6; D unclear. CDR3 length: 17 amino acids. V lost 1 base, J lost 2 bases, and 12 bases lay in between. Germline V gives CDR1 SEHNR, CDR2 FQNEAQ (reference sequence). This chain's CDR3 is CASSLDNSFTGANVLTF. DNA for the CDR3: TGTGCCAGCAGCTTAGACAATTCTTTCACTGGGGCCAACGTCCTGACTTTC.

The chain is built from TRBV12-3 or TRBV12-4 and TRBJ1-2; D is perhaps TRBD1 (6 bases). The CDR3 runs to 13 residues. Between the trimmed V and J ends, which lost 5 bases and 4 bases, there was a span of 11 bases. The CDR3 DNA reads TGTGCCAGCAGTCTGCAGACAGGCTATGGCTACACCTTC. It yields the protein CASSLQTGYGYTF.

The rearrangement joins TRBV5-5 to TRBJ2-3; tentative D call: TRBD1 (5 bases). The germline V gene has CDR1 SGHKS and CDR2 YYEKEE (reference sequence). The CDR3 totals 14 residues. With 2 bases removed from V and 12 bases from J, the gap between germline ends came to 19 bases. The CDR3 DNA sequence: TGTGCCAGCAGCTTTGAAAATAGGATGCGGACACAGTATTTT. Its translation is CASSFENRMRTQYF.

This clone was observed once. The CDR3 DNA reads as TGTGCCAGCAGCGTAGAAGGCGGGGATCAGCCCCAGCATTTT. It specifies CASSVEGGDQPQHF. This chain links TRBV9 with TRBJ1-5; no reliable D call. The CDR3 consists of 14 residues. Trimming removed 0 bases at V and 5 bases at J, with 9 bases between. Germline CDR1 is SGDLS and CDR2 is YYNGEE.

The chain employs TRBV5-1 and TRBJ2-3; 9 nucleotides match TRBD1. Germline loops: CDR1 SGHRS, CDR2 YFSETQ. The CDR3 covers 15 residues. V shed 2 bases, J shed 3 bases, and the junction held 4 bases outside the gene matches. The CDR3 here is CASSFTGGGTDTQYF. In DNA, the CDR3 is TGCGCCAGCAGCTTTACAGGGGGCGGAACAGATACGCAGTATTTT.

This clone was seen only a few times. The chain joins TRBV10-3 to TRBJ1-2; 7 positions match TRBD1. Germline V CDR1 and CDR2: ENHRY, SYGVKD. V trimming: 7 bases; J trimming: 4 bases; junction bases outside the gene matches: 3. The CDR3 is 12 residues long. DNA of the CDR3: TGTGCCATCAACCGGGACAGCTATGGCTACACCTTC. Residues: CAINRDSYGYTF.

The gene calls are TRBV15 and TRBJ2-5; D may be TRBD1 (5 bases). The CDR3 length is 15 residues. CDR1 and CDR2 (germline): LNHNV, YYDKDF (reference sequence). V lost 0 bases and J lost 1, with 9 bases in between. The CDR3 region is CATSRDGRAQETQYF. For the CDR3, the DNA is TGTGCCACCAGCAGAGACGGCAGGGCCCAAGAGACCCAGTACTTC.

The chain uses TRBV14 and TRBJ1-1, with TRBD1 identical over 7 bases. The CDR3 totals 17 residues. The germline V gene encodes CDR1 SGHDN and CDR2 FVKESK. Trimming removed 3 bases from V and 7 bases from J; junction bases left unmatched: 17. CDR3 sequence (DNA): TGTGCCAGCAGCCAGACCATACGACAGGGATGGAACGGTGAAGCTTTCTTT. It specifies CASSQTIRQGWNGEAFF.

V and J are TRBV4-2 and TRBJ2-7, with 9 bases identical to TRBD2. V shed 1 base and J 6 bases; nucleotides not matched to a gene: 7. This CDR3 comprises 15 residues. Germline V lookup: CDR1 LGHNA, CDR2 YNFKEQ. The CDR3 DNA follows: TGTGCCAGCAGCCAAGCCCCGGGACTAGCAGTCGAGCAGTACTTC. This gives the protein CASSQAPGLAVEQYF.

Turning to this clone: Other nucleotide sequences from this sample produce the same CDR3. The chain recombines TRBV2 with TRBJ1-1; maybe TRBD1 (5 bases). Germline loops: CDR1 SNHLY, CDR2 FYNNEI. The V gene lost 8 bases and the J gene lost 1 base, with 11 bases spanning the gap. The CDR3 extends over 13 amino acids. The CDR3 coding sequence is TGTGCCAGCCGAGGACATCCGAACACTGAAGCTTTCTTT. Protein product: CASRGHPNTEAFF.

This CDR3 is CASSNTGGTHTNQPQHF. Here the CDR3 DNA reads TGTGCCAGCAGCAACACAGGGGGCACCCATACCAATCAGCCCCAGCATTTT. This rearrangement joins TRBV2 to TRBJ1-5; 9 bases fit TRBD1. This CDR3 is built from 17 residues. CDR1 and CDR2 (germline): SNHLY, FYNNEI. V lost 6 bases to trimming and J lost 3 bases; unmatched junction nucleotides: 12.

The J gene is TRBJ2-7, the V gene TRBV5-1; TRBD2 agrees at 9 bases. This CDR3 region has 15 residues. Trimming at V came to 4 bases and at J to 0 bases, leaving 5 bases not matched to a gene. Germline V CDR1 and CDR2: SGHRS, YFSETQ. This CDR3 is CASSPLAGASYEQYF. CDR3 coding DNA: TGCGCCAGCAGCCCCTTAGCGGGGGCCTCCTACGAGCAGTACTTC.

This chain links TRBV3-1 (or the pseudogene TRBV3-2) with TRBJ1-5; the D gene is possibly TRBD1 (5 bases). Germline V gene sequence: CDR1 LGHDT, CDR2 YNNKEL (reference sequence). CDR3 length: 13 residues. Trimming stripped 5 bases from V and 4 bases from J, with 9 bases between. The CDR3 DNA is TGTGCCAGCAGCTTGACAGAAAATCAGCCCCAGCATTTT. It specifies CASSLTENQPQHF.

J is TRBJ1-1 and V is TRBV6-2 or TRBV6-3; no firm D call. The CDR3 has 12 residues. Looked up from germline, CDR1 is MNHEY and CDR2 is SVGEGT. Trimming pared 2 bases from V and 2 bases from J, leaving 3 bases between. This CDR3 is CASSYLNTEAFF. The CDR3 region has the DNA TGTGCCAGCAGTTACCTCAACACTGAAGCTTTCTTT.

V usage is TRBV25-1 and J usage is TRBJ1-2, with D possibly being TRBD1 (6 bases). V was trimmed by 6 bases and J by 1 base, leaving 18 bases between them. The CDR3 totals 16 residues. Germline V gives CDR1 MGHDK, CDR2 SYGVNS. This CDR3 is CASRNLNRAINYGYTF. The CDR3 DNA reads as TGTGCCAGCAGGAATTTAAACAGGGCTATTAACTATGGCTACACCTTC.

V gene TRBV29-1 combines with J gene TRBJ2-7; D ambiguous. Germline CDR1 reads SQVTM; CDR2 reads ANQGSEA. V lost 2 bases and J lost 0, with 8 bases in between. The CDR3 is 13 amino acids. The CDR3 sequence is CSVETASSYEQYF. CDR3 DNA sequence: TGCAGCGTTGAAACTGCCTCCTCCTACGAGCAGTACTTC.